Listed below are T cell receptor beta chains from one sample, sequenced in a study of human T cells and chemical hapten exposure. In TCRdb, the RACE reads were re-called with MiXCR into one record per CDR3 protein. Here the sample spans about 46,000 distinct CDR3 sequences, about 3.9% being singletons. The source material was whole blood. All receptors derive from a female donor in good health. Some clones in this sample may be carry-over from other donors' samples. The CDR3 runs from the conserved cysteine through the conserved F or W. The D gene is left open where the match is weak. Part of the rows lack a size; the others show once, few, many or a class for expanded clones.

size	D	V	J	CDR3	DNA
many	TRBD1	TRBV20-1	TRBJ1-6	CSAGTEESYNSPLHF	TGCAGTGCCGGGACAGAGGAATCCTATAATTCACCCCTCCACTTT
many	TRBD1	TRBV7-2	TRBJ1-4	CASSGTGVPLEKLFF	TGTGCCAGCAGCGGAACAGGGGTCCCTTTAGAAAAACTGTTTTTT
few	TRBD1	TRBV10-3	TRBJ2-7	CATGGQGRDEQYF	TGTGCCACCGGCGGACAGGGTCGGGACGAGCAGTACTTC
many	.	TRBV5-1	TRBJ1-6	CASSLVPTNSPLHF	TGCGCCAGCAGCTTGGTACCGACCAATTCACCCCTCCACTTT
many	.	TRBV3-1	TRBJ2-6	CASSQLRGSGANVLTF	TGTGCCAGCAGCCAACTAAGGGGCTCTGGGGCCAACGTCCTGACTTTC
many	TRBD1	TRBV5-1	TRBJ2-2	CASSPKTGQGPYTGELFF	TGCGCCAGCAGCCCGAAGACTGGACAGGGGCCATACACCGGGGAGCTGTTTTTT
many	.	TRBV6-5	TRBJ1-2	CASSKGQLNYGYTF	TGTGCCAGCAGTAAAGGACAGCTTAACTATGGCTACACCTTC
many	.	TRBV5-1	TRBJ2-7	CASSLGGTSYEQYF	TGCGCCAGCAGCTTGGGCGGGACCTCCTACGAGCAGTACTTC
many	.	TRBV24-1	TRBJ1-4	CATSDLGEKLFF	TGTGCCACCAGTGACCTTGGGGAAAAACTGTTTTTT
many	TRBD2	TRBV7-6	TRBJ2-7	CASSPGTSVEQYF	TGTGCCAGCAGCCCCGGGACTAGCGTCGAGCAGTACTTC
many	.	TRBV12-3/TRBV12-4	TRBJ2-3	CASSLSQEGTDTQYF	TGTGCCAGCAGTTTATCGCAGGAAGGCACAGATACGCAGTATTTT
many	TRBD2	TRBV9	TRBJ2-3	CASSRGGPDTQYF	TGTGCCAGCAGCCGCGGGGGTCCAGATACGCAGTATTTT
.	.	TRBV29-1	TRBJ2-3	CSVEVGSSDTQYF	TGCAGCGTTGAAGTTGGCAGTTCAGATACGCAGTATTTT
many	TRBD1	TRBV10-2	TRBJ2-7	CASSFDRASYEQYF	TGCGCCAGCAGTTTCGACAGGGCCTCCTACGAGCAGTACTTC
many	.	TRBV2	TRBJ1-5	CASSEWTDSNQPQHF	TGTGCCAGCAGTGAATGGACTGATAGCAATCAGCCCCAGCATTTT
many	.	TRBV3-1	TRBJ1-6	CASSQGRSNSPLHF	TGTGCCAGCAGCCAAGGCCGGTCAAATTCACCCCTCCACTTT
many	TRBD1	TRBV6-1	TRBJ1-2	CASSPGTGPYGYTF	TGTGCCAGCAGCCCCGGGACAGGGCCCTATGGCTACACCTTC
many	.	TRBV3-1	TRBJ1-6	CASSQAGYNSPLHF	TGTGCCAGCAGCCAAGCTGGCTATAATTCACCCCTCCACTTT
many	.	TRBV27	TRBJ1-5	CASKTGGSNQPQHF	TGTGCCAGTAAGACAGGAGGTTCTAATCAGCCCCAGCATTTT
many	.	TRBV9	TRBJ1-1	CASTHRAEAFF	TGTGCCAGCACCCACAGGGCTGAAGCTTTCTTT
many	.	TRBV2	TRBJ1-2	CASIRVLSNGYTF	TGTGCCAGCATCAGGGTGTTGTCTAATGGCTACACCTTC
many	.	TRBV29-1	TRBJ1-1	CSVRREGNTEAFF	TGCAGCGTACGCAGGGAGGGGAACACTGAAGCTTTCTTT
medium-sized	.	TRBV7-9	TRBJ1-1	CASTPLENTEAFF	TGTGCCAGCACCCCCCTGGAGAACACTGAAGCTTTCTTT
many	.	TRBV5-1	TRBJ2-3	CASSSRGEGTDTQYF	TGCGCCAGCAGCTCTCGCGGGGAAGGCACAGATACGCAGTATTTT
many	.	TRBV6-5	TRBJ1-6	CASSYPGFNSPLHF	TGTGCCAGCAGTTACCCGGGATTTAATTCACCCCTCCACTTT
many	TRBD1	TRBV29-1	TRBJ1-1	CSVVRTGTEAFF	TGCAGCGTTGTAAGGACAGGCACTGAAGCTTTCTTT
many	.	TRBV6-6	TRBJ1-5	CANQEYSNQPQHF	TGTGCCAACCAGGAGTATAGCAATCAGCCCCAGCATTTT
many	.	TRBV7-2	TRBJ1-6	CASSSRQTINSPLHF	TGTGCCAGCAGCTCGCGGCAGACGATTAATTCACCCCTCCACTTT
many	TRBD1	TRBV4-3	TRBJ1-4	CASSQNPGQGLFF	TGCGCCAGCAGCCAAAACCCGGGACAGGGTTTATTTTTT
medium-sized	.	TRBV6-4	TRBJ2-3	CASSEVQGTDTQYF	TGTGCCAGCAGTGAGGTGCAGGGAACAGATACGCAGTATTTT
many	.	TRBV15	TRBJ2-3	CATSRDPSGTDTQYF	TGTGCCACCAGCAGAGATCCTAGCGGCACAGATACGCAGTATTTT
many	TRBD1	TRBV2	TRBJ1-2	CATLNPGQGCGYTF	TGTGCCACCTTAAATCCGGGACAGGGGTGTGGCTACACCTTC
few	TRBD1	TRBV19	TRBJ2-6	CASSIRQGLDSGANVLTF	TGTGCCAGTAGTATCCGACAGGGGCTGGACTCTGGGGCCAACGTCCTGACTTTC
many	TRBD2	TRBV7-2	TRBJ2-3	CASSLGSGTSGLKITQYF	TGTGCCAGCAGCTTAGGGTCCGGTACTAGCGGGTTGAAGATTACGCAGTATTTT
many	.	TRBV9	TRBJ2-3	CASSVDAGANTDTQYF	TGTGCCAGCAGCGTAGACGCGGGGGCGAACACAGATACGCAGTATTTT
many	.	TRBV6-2/TRBV6-3	TRBJ2-2	CASSYLADTGELFF	TGTGCCAGCAGTTACTTAGCGGACACCGGGGAGCTGTTTTTT
many	.	TRBV11-2	TRBJ2-1	CASSLAPPPNEQFF	TGTGCCAGCAGCTTAGCTCCCCCCCCCAATGAGCAGTTCTTC
many	.	TRBV30	TRBJ2-1	CAWRTRALGGYNEQFF	TGTGCCTGGAGGACCCGTGCGTTAGGGGGATACAATGAGCAGTTCTTC
many	.	TRBV5-1	TRBJ1-3	CASSLAGTGTGNTIYF	TGCGCCAGCAGCTTGGCCGGGACGGGCACTGGAAACACCATATATTTT
.	TRBD2	TRBV10-3	TRBJ2-1	CAISDLTSGAYNEQFF	TGTGCCATCAGCGACTTGACTAGCGGGGCCTACAATGAGCAGTTCTTC
many	.	TRBV10-3	TRBJ2-3	CATHAGTDTQYF	TGTGCCACCCACGCCGGCACAGATACGCAGTATTTT
many	TRBD1	TRBV3-1	TRBJ2-1	CASSQEQGLNEQFF	TGTGCCAGCAGCCAAGAACAGGGGCTCAATGAGCAGTTCTTC
many	.	TRBV10-3	TRBJ1-2	CAISGTSNYGYTF	TGTGCCATCAGTGGGACTTCTAACTATGGCTACACCTTC